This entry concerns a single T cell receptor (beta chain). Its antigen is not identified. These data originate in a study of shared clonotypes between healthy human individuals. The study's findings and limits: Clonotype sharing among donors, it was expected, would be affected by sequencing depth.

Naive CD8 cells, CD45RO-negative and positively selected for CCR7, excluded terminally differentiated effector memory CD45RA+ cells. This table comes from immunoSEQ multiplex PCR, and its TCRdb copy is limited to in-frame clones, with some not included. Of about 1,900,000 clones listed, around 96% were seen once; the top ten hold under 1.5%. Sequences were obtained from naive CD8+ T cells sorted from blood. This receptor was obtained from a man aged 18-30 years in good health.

The chain's CDR3 is CASSPTNFREFYEQYF. Here the CDR3 DNA reads TGTGCCAGCAGCCCAACAAATTTCAGGGAGTTCTACGAGCAGTACTTC. The genes are TRBV16 and TRBJ2-7; D may match TRBD1 or TRBD2 (5 bases each). This CDR3 is 16 amino acids long. V was shortened by 4 bases and J by 3 bases, with 19 bases between the two germline ends. Germline V gene lookup returns CDR1 KGHSY and CDR2 FQNENV. Combining the CDR3 with reference TRBV16 and TRBJ2-7 gives the whole variable domain GEEVAQTPKHLVRGEGQKAKLYCAPIKGHSYVFWYQQVLKNEFKFLISFQNENVFDETGMPKERFSAKCLPNSPCSLEIQATKLEDSAVYFCASSPTNFREFYEQYFGPGTRLTVT.